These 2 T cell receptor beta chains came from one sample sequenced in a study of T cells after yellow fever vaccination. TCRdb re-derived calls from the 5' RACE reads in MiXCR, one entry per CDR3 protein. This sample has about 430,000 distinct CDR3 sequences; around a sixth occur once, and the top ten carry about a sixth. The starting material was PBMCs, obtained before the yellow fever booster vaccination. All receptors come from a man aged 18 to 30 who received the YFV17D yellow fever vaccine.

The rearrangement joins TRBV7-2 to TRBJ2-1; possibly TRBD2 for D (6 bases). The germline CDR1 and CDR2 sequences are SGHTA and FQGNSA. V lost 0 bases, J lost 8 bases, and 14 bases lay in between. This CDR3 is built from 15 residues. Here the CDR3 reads CASSLASGMVYEQFF. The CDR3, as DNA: TGTGCCAGCAGCTTAGCTAGCGGCATGGTCTATGAGCAGTTCTTC.

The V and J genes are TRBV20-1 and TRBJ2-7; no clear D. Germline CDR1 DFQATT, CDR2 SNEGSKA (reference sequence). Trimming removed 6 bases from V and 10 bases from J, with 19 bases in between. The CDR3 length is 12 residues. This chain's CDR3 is CSAGRLALGQYV. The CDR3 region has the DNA TGCAGTGCCGGGCGGTTGGCCCTGGGACAGTACGTC.